This T cell receptor (beta chain) appears in the sequencing data of a study of T cells in Graves' hyperthyroidism and ophthalmopathy. Study observations and caveats: The model forecast ophthalmopathy, anticipating it by a median about 6.5 months before onset.

This CDR3 comprises 12 residues. Trimming removed 11 bases at V and 5 bases at J, with 13 bases between. CDR1 is MNHGY and CDR2 is SAAAGT in the germline V gene. A remark on this clonotype: The antigen remains unidentified.

The investigators amplified TCR beta CDR3 regions from RNA transcripts. The TCR CDR3 first-round RT-PCR relied on the HTBI primer set. TCRdb re-called the multiplex PCR reads with MiXCR, one entry per CDR3 protein. In the table there are hundreds of thousands of distinct CDR3 sequences, about 14% of which are singletons. Each person with ophthalmopathy scored at least 3 on the Clinical Activity Score, reached NOSPECS grade 4 or higher, and had been ill under 3 months. Uncontrolled infections, other autoimmune diseases, pregnancy or lactation led to exclusion of patients. The authors took PBMCs from 10 ml fresh peripheral blood.

The gene calls are TRBV6-8 and TRBJ2-1; D gene ambiguous. Sequenced input: blood. The TCR sequence derives from a woman aged 50 to 60 with Graves' ophthalmopathy. The CDR3 reads CAGTDTNNEQFF. For the CDR3, the DNA is TGTGCCGGCACCGACACCAACAATGAGCAGTTCTTC.